One sample yielded the 23 T cell receptor beta chains listed below, sequenced in a study of patients and donors after allogeneic stem cell transplantation. Each CDR3 protein gets one entry after TCRdb re-called the RT-PCR reads with MiXCR. The table records over 350,000 distinct CDR3 sequences, around 15% of them present only once. Sequencing was performed on blood, either unsorted or a sorted T cell fraction (not recorded which). The receptors were gathered from a human donor who was either an allogeneic HSCT recipient or a stem cell or donor lymphocyte infusion donor (not recorded which). It is not recorded whose cells these are; they may come from a transplant donor.

V gene TRBV6-1 combines with J gene TRBJ2-7; 7 bases are shared with TRBD1. The CDR3 runs to 15 residues. After removal of 7 bases from V and 1 base from J, the junction contained 10 bases not matched to a gene. The germline gives CDR1 MNHNS, CDR2 SASEGT. CDR3 bases: TGTGCCAGCAACGGTCCGGGACAGACATCCTACGAGCAGTACTTC. It encodes CASNGPGQTSYEQYF.

V is TRBV6-2 or TRBV6-3 and J is TRBJ2-1, with 7 bases matching TRBD1. V dropped 7 bases and J dropped 5; count of bases not matched to a gene: 11. Germline CDR1 and CDR2: MNHEY and SVGEGT. The CDR3 spans 15 residues. The CDR3 region is CASTPLGQQNNEQFF. CDR3 DNA: TGTGCCAGCACCCCCTTGGGACAGCAAAACAATGAGCAGTTCTTC.

The chain combines TRBV9 with TRBJ1-2; perhaps TRBD1 as D (5 bases). The CDR3 length is 14 residues. Trimming stripped 4 bases from V and 2 bases from J, with 12 bases between. CDR1 SGDLS and CDR2 YYNGEE come from the germline V gene. CDR3 nucleotide sequence: TGTGCCAGCAGCCCAAAACAGGAGAACTATGGCTACACCTTC. This sequence encodes CASSPKQENYGYTF. Looking up the rest from reference TRBV9 and TRBJ1-2 gives the full variable domain: DSGVTQTPKHLITATGQRVTLRCSPRSGDLSVYWYQQSLDQGLQFLIQYYNGEERAKGNILERFSAQQFPDLHSELNLSSLELGDSALYFCASSPKQENYGYTFGSGTRLTVV.

This clonotype was recorded many times. The chain is built from TRBV24-1 and TRBJ2-5; 7 nucleotides match TRBD1. There are 17 residues in the CDR3. V gave up 3 bases and J gave up 5 bases; unmatched junction bases: 14. CDR1 KGHDR and CDR2 SFDVKD come from the germline V gene. Here the CDR3 reads CATSDPPGTALGETQYF. CDR3 bases: TGTGCCACCAGTGATCCACCTGGGACAGCCCTCGGGGAGACCCAGTACTTC.

There are a few counts of this clonotype. The chain is built from TRBV19 and TRBJ1-1, with D perhaps TRBD1 (5 bases). V lost 4 bases, J lost 2 bases, and 14 bases lay in between. Germline CDR1 is LNHDA and CDR2 is SQIVND (reference sequence). The CDR3 sequence is 15 residues long. This chain's CDR3 is CASSTGRTFNTEAFF. The CDR3 DNA is TGTGCCAGTAGTACGGGACGGACGTTTAACACTGAAGCTTTCTTT.

The gene calls are TRBV7-9 and TRBJ1-2; D not resolved. Germline V gene lookup returns CDR1 SEHNR and CDR2 FQNEAQ (reference sequence). This CDR3 region has 14 residues. Trimming removed 5 bases from V and 6 bases from J, with 16 bases in between. The CDR3 DNA is TGTGCCAGCAGCCGCTACTCGGCGGGTAATGGCTACACCTTC. Encoded protein: CASSRYSAGNGYTF.

The chain employs TRBV20-1 and TRBJ1-2; TRBD1 matches 10 bases. Germline lookup yields CDR1 DFQATT and CDR2 SNEGSKA (reference sequence). J gave up 6 bases and V 5 bases, and 9 bases lay outside the gene matches. The CDR3 extends over 14 amino acids. The CDR3 bases are TGCAGTGCTGCACCCGGGACAGGGGAGCATGGCTACACCTTC. It translates to CSAAPGTGEHGYTF.

The J gene is TRBJ1-6, the V gene TRBV20-1; 7 bases fit TRBD1. This CDR3 comprises 16 residues. Germline CDR1 reads DFQATT; CDR2 reads SNEGSKA (reference sequence). After removal of 5 bases from V and 4 bases from J, the junction contained 11 bases not matched to a gene. CDR3 nucleotide sequence: TGCAGTGCTCGCGGACAGGACCCTTTTTATAATTCACCCCTCCACTTT. It translates to CSARGQDPFYNSPLHF.

The chain combines TRBV12-3 or TRBV12-4 with TRBJ2-2; 13 bases agree with TRBD2. This CDR3 has 15 residues. V was pared by 5 bases and J by 5 bases, with 2 bases of the junction left unmatched. This CDR3 reads CASSKTSGRTGELFF. The DNA of the CDR3 is TGTGCCAGCAGTAAGACTAGCGGGAGGACCGGGGAGCTGTTTTTT.

This clonotype came up a few times. CDR3 in amino acids: CASILGQGVNSPLHF. The CDR3 DNA is TGTGCCAGCATCCTGGGACAGGGCGTTAATTCACCCCTCCACTTT. The rearrangement links TRBV6-2 or TRBV6-3 to TRBJ1-6, with 9 bases fitting TRBD1. Germline V gene sequence: CDR1 MNHEY, CDR2 SVGEGT. The CDR3 is made up of 15 amino acids. V trimming: 7 bases; J trimming: 6 bases; junction bases outside the gene matches: 7.

This clonotype was counted many times. The chain combines TRBV12-3 or TRBV12-4 with TRBJ2-3, with 7 positions matching TRBD1. Trimming took 5 bases from V and 3 from J; bases not matched to a gene: 5. The CDR3 sequence is 14 residues long. The CDR3 reads CASSPTGLTDTQYF. In DNA, the CDR3 is TGTGCCAGCAGTCCGACAGGGCTGACAGATACGCAGTATTTT.

This clonotype was picked up a small number of times. CDR3 region: CASSSRKAEQFF. The CDR3 DNA sequence: TGTGCCAGCAGTTCTCGAAAGGCTGAGCAGTTCTTC. The genes are TRBV6-5 and TRBJ2-1; D gene unclear. The V and J ends lost 4 bases and 9 bases respectively, with 10 bases between them. Germline CDR1 reads MNHEY; CDR2 reads SVGAGI. The CDR3 has 12 residues.

This clonotype was seen a handful of times. The chain couples TRBV29-1 to TRBJ2-7; D is possibly TRBD1 (5 bases). The germline CDR1 and CDR2 sequences are SQVTM and ANQGSEA. V was trimmed by 3 bases and J by 6 bases, leaving 15 bases between them. The CDR3 is 13 amino acids. CDR3 bases: TGCAGCGTTGATGAGGCAGGGCTGGGCGAGCAGTACTTC. Translated, it gives CSVDEAGLGEQYF.

This clonotype turned up a few times. V gene TRBV30 combines with J gene TRBJ2-2, with 12 bases fitting TRBD2. Per the germline V gene, CDR1 is GTSNPN and CDR2 is SVGIG (reference sequence). The junction had 10 bases not matched to a gene; V was cut back by 7 bases and J by 1 base. CDR3 length: 17 residues. The CDR3 protein is CASIASGRAWNTGELFF. DNA for the CDR3: TGTGCCTCAATCGCTAGCGGGAGGGCCTGGAACACCGGGGAGCTGTTTTTT.

In its sample, this clonotype was seen many times. This rearrangement joins TRBV6-1 to TRBJ2-4; D is perhaps TRBD1 or TRBD2 (5 bases each). V lost 8 bases to trimming and J lost 3 bases, with 14 bases between them. The CDR3 covers 14 residues. Germline V gene sequence: CDR1 MNHNS, CDR2 SASEGT. The CDR3 loop is CASSRERGKNIQYF. DNA for the CDR3: TGTGCCAGCTCCAGGGAGAGGGGCAAAAACATTCAGTACTTC.

This clonotype appeared a few times. The chain couples TRBV7-2 to TRBJ1-5; D is uncertain. Germline assignment: CDR1 SGHTA and CDR2 FQGNSA. The ends were cut back, 5 bases at V and 0 bases at J, with 11 bases in the middle. The CDR3 is made up of 15 amino acids. The CDR3 DNA reads as TGTGCCAGCAGCCTAAGTGCTTATAGCAATCAGCCCCAGCATTTT. This gives the protein CASSLSAYSNQPQHF.

V and J are TRBV7-3 and TRBJ1-3; the D is unclear. Germline-derived CDR1 and CDR2 are SGHTA and FQGTGA. Trimming took 5 bases from V and 2 from J, leaving 10 bases between them. The CDR3 is 14 amino acids. CDR3 region: CASSIDGTGNTIYF. The CDR3 DNA reads as TGTGCCAGCAGCATCGACGGAACTGGAAACACCATATATTTT.

This clonotype was recorded a few times. This rearrangement joins TRBV9 to TRBJ2-2; 9 positions agree with TRBD1. V shed 3 bases and J 3 bases; nucleotides not matched to a gene: 6. CDR1 is SGDLS and CDR2 is YYNGEE in the germline V gene. The CDR3 consists of 16 residues. Written as DNA, the CDR3 is TGTGCCAGCAGCGGAGGGGACAGGGAGGACACCGGGGAGCTGTTTTTT. Translation: CASSGGDREDTGELFF.

This clonotype was seen at least ten times. The chain employs TRBV15 and TRBJ1-5, with a possible D match to TRBD1 (5 bases). The CDR3 is 13 residues long. Trimming left V 8 bases short and J 2 bases short, with 10 bases between. Germline CDR1 is LNHNV and CDR2 is YYDKDF (reference sequence). Here the CDR3 reads CATGGVGNQPQHF. As DNA, the CDR3 is TGTGCCACCGGGGGAGTGGGCAATCAGCCCCAGCATTTT.

The chain employs TRBV25-1 and TRBJ2-1, with 7 bases identical to TRBD1. The ends lost 8 bases at V and 3 bases at J; junction bases unmatched: 10. Per the germline V gene, CDR1 is MGHDK and CDR2 is SYGVNS. This CDR3 is 15 amino acids long. The CDR3 DNA follows: TGTGCCAGCCACTTTGGGACAGAGAACTACAATGAGCAGTTCTTC. Its protein is CASHFGTENYNEQFF.

This chain links TRBV24-1 with TRBJ2-1, with 14 nucleotides matching TRBD2. In germline, CDR1 is KGHDR, CDR2 SFDVKD. The CDR3 has 15 amino acids. The trim removed 4 bases at V and 7 bases at J, leaving 2 bases unmatched. The DNA of the CDR3 is TGTGCCACCAGTGACCGGACTAGCGGGAGGAATGAGCAGTTCTTC. It translates to CATSDRTSGRNEQFF.

This clonotype is a singleton in its sample. The chain joins TRBV12-3 or TRBV12-4 to TRBJ2-3, with D possibly called TRBD1 or TRBD2 (6 bases each). The CDR3 spans 15 residues. V shed 8 bases and J shed 2 bases, with 17 bases lying between them. CDR3 region: CASGLRGAPTDTQYF. The CDR3 DNA follows: TGTGCCAGCGGCCTTAGGGGGGCCCCCACAGATACGCAGTATTTT.

This chain connects TRBV20-1 to TRBJ1-4, with D tentatively TRBD1 (6 bases). Germline V lookup: CDR1 DFQATT, CDR2 SNEGSKA (reference sequence). V was trimmed by 5 bases and J by 7 bases, leaving 17 bases between them. The CDR3 contains 14 residues. CDR3 in amino acids: CSAPGALRGEKLFF. In DNA form, the CDR3 reads TGCAGTGCTCCGGGGGCCCTCCGGGGTGAAAAACTGTTTTTT.